What follows are 22 T cell receptor beta chains derived from one specimen sequenced in a study of T cells after yellow fever vaccination. TCRdb independently ran MiXCR on the 5' RACE reads; one entry per CDR3 protein. The sample shows 340,000 or so distinct CDR3 sequences, approximately 12% of them seen only once. The sequenced sample was CD4+ T cells sorted from PBMCs, obtained 15 days after the yellow fever booster vaccination. The receptors originated from a man aged 18 to 30 who received the YFV17D yellow fever vaccine.

V and J are TRBV20-1 and TRBJ2-1; the match to TRBD1 covers 9 bases. CDR1 and CDR2 (germline): DFQATT, SNEGSKA (reference sequence). J was trimmed by 9 bases and V by 7 bases; bases with no gene match: 4. This CDR3 has 11 residues. The CDR3 here is CSEGQGGEQFF. The CDR3, as DNA: TGCAGTGAGGGACAGGGTGGTGAGCAGTTCTTC.

The chain recombines TRBV6-2 or TRBV6-3 with TRBJ2-2, with 9 bases that match TRBD2. CDR3 length: 16 residues. The junction had 5 bases not matched to a gene; V was cut back by 2 bases and J by 4 bases. Germline CDR1 reads MNHEY; CDR2 reads SVGEGT. Written as DNA, the CDR3 is TGTGCCAGCAGTTACGGGTCTAGCGGGATCACCGGGGAGCTGTTTTTT. Protein sequence: CASSYGSSGITGELFF.

This clonotype was detected only a few times. This chain links TRBV28 with TRBJ2-1, with 9 positions matching TRBD2. The CDR3 is 17 residues long. Germline CDR1 MDHEN, CDR2 SYDVKM. Trimming cost V 3 bases and J 6 bases; bases outside gene matches: 12. The CDR3, as DNA: TGTGCCAGCAGTTTGGGTGGGACCTTAGCGGGGGTCAATGAGCAGTTCTTC. This encodes CASSLGGTLAGVNEQFF.

This chain joins TRBV5-1 and TRBJ1-1; unclear D gene. Trimming cost V 2 bases and J 3 bases, with 8 bases left between them. The CDR3 spans 13 residues. From germline, CDR1 is SGHRS and CDR2 YFSETQ. CDR3 nucleotides: TGCGCCAGCAGCTTCGTACGGGACACTGAAGCTTTCTTT. Protein product: CASSFVRDTEAFF. Combining the CDR3 with reference TRBV5-1 and TRBJ1-1 gives the whole variable domain KAGVTQTPRYLIKTRGQQVTLSCSPISGHRSVSWYQQTPGQGLQFLFEYFSETQRNKGNFPGRFSGRQFSNSRSEMNVSTLELGDSALYLCASSFVRDTEAFFGQGTRLTVV.

The chain has TRBV12-3 or TRBV12-4 and TRBJ2-1, with 16 nucleotides matching TRBD2. The CDR3 runs to 15 residues. The V gene end was trimmed by 6 bases and the J gene end by 13 bases; junction bases not matched to a gene: 9. The CDR3 loop reads CASRNTGLAGGPQFF. CDR3 DNA sequence: TGTGCCAGCAGGAATACGGGACTAGCGGGGGGGCCCCAGTTCTTC.

A few counts support this clonotype. The chain recombines TRBV7-2 with TRBJ1-1, with D hard to call. The germline V gene encodes CDR1 SGHTA and CDR2 FQGNSA. The CDR3 is made up of 14 amino acids. V was cut by 5 bases and J by 2 bases, with 12 bases left in between. The CDR3 reads CASSPQSSNTEAFF. In DNA form, the CDR3 reads TGTGCCAGCAGCCCCCAGAGTTCAAACACTGAAGCTTTCTTT.

The chain carries TRBV7-9 and TRBJ2-7; D is unresolved. The germline V and J ends were trimmed by 5 bases and 1 base, with 12 bases remaining between them. Per the germline V gene, CDR1 is SEHNR and CDR2 is FQNEAQ (reference sequence). The CDR3 runs 14 residues. The CDR3 spells CASSRLSESYEQYV. In nucleotides, the CDR3 is TGTGCCAGCAGCCGGCTTTCGGAATCCTACGAGCAGTACGTC.

The chain recombines TRBV28 with TRBJ2-5, with D maybe TRBD1 (7 bases). The germline V gene encodes CDR1 MDHEN and CDR2 SYDVKM. The germline V and J ends were trimmed by 5 bases and 2 bases, with 15 bases remaining between them. This CDR3 contains 15 residues. CDR3 residues: CASSAGGTAQETQYF. The CDR3 coding sequence is TGTGCCAGCAGTGCAGGGGGGACAGCGCAAGAGACCCAGTACTTC.

This rearrangement joins TRBV3-1 to TRBJ2-4; maybe TRBD1 (6 bases). V was pared by 1 base and J by 9 bases, with 7 bases between. Germline CDR1 LGHDT, CDR2 YNNKEL (reference sequence). The CDR3 sequence is 12 residues long. CDR3: CASSQAQGIQYF. In DNA, the CDR3 is TGTGCCAGCAGCCAAGCACAGGGCATTCAGTACTTC.

This clonotype was found a few times. The chain joins TRBV11-2 to TRBJ2-3; perhaps TRBD1 as D (6 bases). The CDR3 is 15 residues long. Germline loops: CDR1 SGHAT, CDR2 FQNNGV. Trimming shortened V by 3 bases and J by 1 base, and 11 bases separated the two germline ends. CDR3: CASSFWGRGTDTQYF. CDR3 nucleotides: TGTGCCAGCAGCTTTTGGGGGCGGGGCACAGATACGCAGTATTTT.

This clonotype was seen more than once but under ten times. V usage is TRBV20-1 and J usage is TRBJ1-2; a weak D match, TRBD1 (6 bases). Trimming pared 6 bases from V and 2 bases from J, leaving 13 bases between. The CDR3 extends over 13 amino acids. Germline assignment: CDR1 DFQATT and CDR2 SNEGSKA (reference sequence). This CDR3 reads CSARTERNYGYTF. The CDR3, as DNA: TGCAGTGCGAGGACAGAGAGGAACTATGGCTACACCTTC.

There are a few counts of this clonotype. This chain connects TRBV6-5 to TRBJ2-5; D call uncertain. Germline CDR1 and CDR2: MNHEY and SVGAGI. Trimming took 3 bases from V and 4 from J, leaving 9 bases between them. CDR3 length equals 13 residues. The CDR3: CASSYSRLETQYF. In nucleotides, the CDR3 is TGTGCCAGCAGTTATTCTAGATTAGAGACCCAGTACTTC.

The table lists this clonotype with many counts. This chain joins TRBV12-3 or TRBV12-4 and TRBJ1-6; 7 positions agree with TRBD1. The CDR3 covers 15 residues. The trim removed 5 bases at V and 7 bases at J, leaving 8 bases unmatched. The chain's CDR3 is CASSLQTGPNSPLHF. The CDR3 DNA is TGTGCCAGCAGTCTTCAGACAGGGCCGAATTCACCCCTCCACTTT.

In this sample, this clonotype turned up many times. The chain carries TRBV7-2 and TRBJ1-1; D perhaps matches TRBD1 (5 bases). Trimming shortened V by 5 bases and J by 1 base, and 14 bases separated the two germline ends. The length of the CDR3 is 15 residues. Germline lookup yields CDR1 SGHTA and CDR2 FQGNSA. Here the CDR3 reads CASSLTGTANTEAFF. For the CDR3, the DNA is TGTGCCAGCAGCCTTACCGGGACTGCGAACACTGAAGCTTTCTTT.

This clonotype occurred a few times. The chain has TRBV6-2 or TRBV6-3 and TRBJ2-7, with unresolved D. The germline V and J ends were trimmed by 5 bases and 2 bases, with 19 bases remaining between them. Germline-derived CDR1 and CDR2 are MNHEY and SVGEGT. The CDR3 has 16 residues. DNA of the CDR3: TGTGCCAGCAGTCTACCCATTGATGGTAGGACCTACGAGCAGTACTTC. Amino acid sequence: CASSLPIDGRTYEQYF.

V usage is TRBV5-1 and J usage is TRBJ1-2; D is ambiguous. Trimming removed 2 bases at V and 0 bases at J, with 8 bases between. The CDR3 length is 14 residues. Per germline, CDR1 SGHRS and CDR2 YFSETQ. The CDR3 is CASSLNGPNYGYTF. CDR3 nucleotides: TGCGCCAGCAGCTTAAACGGCCCTAACTATGGCTACACCTTC.

This rearrangement joins TRBV10-3 to TRBJ1-4; the match to TRBD1 covers 11 bases. Germline loops: CDR1 ENHRY, CDR2 SYGVKD. J was trimmed by 7 bases and V by 8 bases; bases with no gene match: 6. The CDR3 length is 14 residues. Here the CDR3 reads CAIGGQGASEKLFF. In DNA, the CDR3 is TGTGCCATCGGTGGACAGGGGGCGAGTGAAAAACTGTTTTTT.

The table lists this clonotype with a few counts. The chain couples TRBV7-2 to TRBJ2-1, with D unresolved. Germline CDR1 and CDR2: SGHTA and FQGNSA. The CDR3 loop spans 13 amino acids. V was cut by 4 bases and J by 4 bases, with 8 bases left in between. The DNA for the CDR3 is TGTGCCAGCAGCTCCCTTCAATACAATGAGCAGTTCTTC. Its translation: CASSSLQYNEQFF.

This sequence joins TRBV7-9 and TRBJ2-3; D remains unclear. CDR1 is SEHNR and CDR2 is FQNEAQ in the germline V gene (reference sequence). There are 13 residues in the CDR3. V was pared by 1 base and J by 4 bases, with 6 bases between. CDR3 amino acids: CASSLDFSDTQYF. The CDR3 DNA sequence: TGTGCCAGCAGCTTAGATTTTTCAGATACGCAGTATTTT.

The rearrangement links TRBV5-1 to TRBJ2-3; TRBD1 agrees at 8 bases. Germline loops: CDR1 SGHRS, CDR2 YFSETQ. The V segment lost 4 bases and the J segment 1 base; nucleotides outside the gene matches: 23. The CDR3 extends over 21 amino acids. The DNA of the CDR3 is TGCGCCAGCAGCCCCAGGGGGCTAAGTGAACTTCGGCTGCGGGGCACAGATACGCAGTATTTT. Its protein product is CASSPRGLSELRLRGTDTQYF. Supplemented by reference TRBV5-1 and TRBJ2-3, the full variable domain reads KAGVTQTPRYLIKTRGQQVTLSCSPISGHRSVSWYQQTPGQGLQFLFEYFSETQRNKGNFPGRFSGRQFSNSRSEMNVSTLELGDSALYLCASSPRGLSELRLRGTDTQYFGPGTRLTVL.

The V gene is TRBV4-3, the J gene TRBJ2-7; the D is unclear. The CDR3 is made up of 15 amino acids. V was cut by 1 base and J by 0 bases, with 10 bases left in between. CDR1 is LGHNA, CDR2 YSLEER, per germline. CDR3 sequence reads: CASSQGAQSSYEQYF. CDR3 sequence (DNA): TGCGCCAGCAGCCAAGGGGCACAGAGCTCCTACGAGCAGTACTTC.

The V call is TRBV12-3 or TRBV12-4, the J call TRBJ1-5; 8 bases line up with TRBD1. The CDR3 extends over 15 amino acids. J lost 4 bases, V lost 7 bases, and 9 bases had no gene match. Here the CDR3 DNA reads TGTGCCAGCACCTTCGGACAGGGCCTAAATCAGCCCCAGCATTTT. Translation gives CASTFGQGLNQPQHF.